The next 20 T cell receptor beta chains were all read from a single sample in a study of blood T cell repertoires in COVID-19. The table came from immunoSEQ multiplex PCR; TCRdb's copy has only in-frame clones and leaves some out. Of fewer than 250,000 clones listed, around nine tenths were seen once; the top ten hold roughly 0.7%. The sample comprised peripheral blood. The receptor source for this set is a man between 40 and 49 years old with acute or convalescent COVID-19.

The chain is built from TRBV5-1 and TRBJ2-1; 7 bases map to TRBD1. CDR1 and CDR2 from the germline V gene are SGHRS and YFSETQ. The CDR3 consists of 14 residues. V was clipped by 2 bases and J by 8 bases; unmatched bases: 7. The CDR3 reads CASSFHGTEDEQFF. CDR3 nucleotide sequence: TGCGCCAGCAGCTTCCATGGGACAGAGGATGAGCAGTTCTTC.

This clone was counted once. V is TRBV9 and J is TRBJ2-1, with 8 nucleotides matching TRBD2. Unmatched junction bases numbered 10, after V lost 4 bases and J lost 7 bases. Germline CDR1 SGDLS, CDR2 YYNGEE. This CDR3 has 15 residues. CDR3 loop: CASSSRTSSPNEQFF. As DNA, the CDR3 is TGTGCCAGCAGCTCCCGGACTAGCAGCCCAAATGAGCAGTTCTTC. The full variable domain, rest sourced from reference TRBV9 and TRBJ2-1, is DSGVTQTPKHLITATGQRVTLRCSPRSGDLSVYWYQQSLDQGLQFLIQYYNGEERAKGNILERFSAQQFPDLHSELNLSSLELGDSALYFCASSSRTSSPNEQFFGPGTRLTVL.

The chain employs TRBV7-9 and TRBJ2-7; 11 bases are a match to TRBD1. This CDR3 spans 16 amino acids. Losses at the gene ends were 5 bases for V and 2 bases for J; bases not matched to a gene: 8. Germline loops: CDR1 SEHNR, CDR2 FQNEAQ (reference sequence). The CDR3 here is CASSAIPGQGAYEQYF. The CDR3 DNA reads TGTGCCAGCAGCGCAATACCGGGACAGGGGGCCTACGAGCAGTACTTC.

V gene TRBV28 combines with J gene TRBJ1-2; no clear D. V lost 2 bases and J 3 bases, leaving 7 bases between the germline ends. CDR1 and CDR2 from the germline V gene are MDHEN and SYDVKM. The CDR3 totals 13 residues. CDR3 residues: CASSLTQYYGYTF. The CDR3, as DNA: TGTGCCAGCAGTTTAACACAATACTATGGCTACACCTTC.

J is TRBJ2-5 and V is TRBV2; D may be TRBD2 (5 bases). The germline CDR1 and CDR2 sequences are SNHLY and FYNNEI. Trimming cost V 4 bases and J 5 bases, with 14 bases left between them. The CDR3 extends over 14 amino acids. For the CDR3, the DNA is TGTGCCAGCAGTGGAGGGTTGTACATGGAGACCCAGTACTTC. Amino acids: CASSGGLYMETQYF.

The CDR3 sequence is CASSQEETSGRGGELFF. CDR3 DNA: TGTGCCAGCAGCCAAGAAGAGACTAGCGGGAGGGGCGGGGAGCTGTTTTTT. This chain joins TRBV4-2 and TRBJ2-2, with TRBD2 matching 14 bases. The CDR3 length is 17 residues. The V gene end was trimmed by 0 bases and the J gene end by 7 bases; junction bases not matched to a gene: 4. The V gene's germline CDR1 is LGHNA and CDR2 YNFKEQ.

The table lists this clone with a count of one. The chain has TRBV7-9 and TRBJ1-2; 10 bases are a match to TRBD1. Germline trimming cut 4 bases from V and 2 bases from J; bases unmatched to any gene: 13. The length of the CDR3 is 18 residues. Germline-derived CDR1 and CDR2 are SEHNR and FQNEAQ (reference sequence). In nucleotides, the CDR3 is TGTGCCAGCAGCTCGTTACAGAGACAGGGGGCGCTCAACTATGGCTACACCTTC. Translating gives CASSSLQRQGALNYGYTF. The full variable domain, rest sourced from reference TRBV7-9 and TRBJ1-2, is DTGVSQNPRHKITKRGQNVTFRCDPISEHNRLYWYRQTLGQGPEFLTYFQNEAQLEKSRLLSDRFSAERPKGSFSTLEIQRTEQGDSAMYLCASSSLQRQGALNYGYTFGSGTRLTVV.

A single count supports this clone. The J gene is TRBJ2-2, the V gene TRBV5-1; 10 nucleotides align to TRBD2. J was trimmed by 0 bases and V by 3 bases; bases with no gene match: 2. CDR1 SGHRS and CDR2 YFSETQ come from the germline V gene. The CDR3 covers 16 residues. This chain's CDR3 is CASSWGLATNTGELFF. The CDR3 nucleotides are TGCGCCAGCAGCTGGGGACTAGCGACGAACACCGGGGAGCTGTTTTTT.

The CDR3 DNA is TGTGCCTGGGGAAAGGATGGGGACAGGGTCTTCACCGGGGAGCTGTTTTTT. It specifies CAWGKDGDRVFTGELFF. The J gene is TRBJ2-2, the V gene TRBV30; TRBD1 matches 9 bases. Germline-derived CDR1 and CDR2 are GTSNPN and SVGIG (reference sequence). V was clipped by 5 bases and J by 4 bases; unmatched bases: 14. The CDR3 runs 17 residues.

Written as DNA, the CDR3 is TGTGCCAGCAGCTTCGACAGGGGGTGGGGAGAGACCCAGTACTTC. This translates into CASSFDRGWGETQYF. The chain carries TRBV7-9 and TRBJ2-5; 9 bases map to TRBD1. Losses at the gene ends were 3 bases for V and 4 bases for J; bases not matched to a gene: 6. The CDR3 is made up of 15 amino acids. CDR1 and CDR2 from the germline V gene are SEHNR and FQNEAQ (reference sequence).

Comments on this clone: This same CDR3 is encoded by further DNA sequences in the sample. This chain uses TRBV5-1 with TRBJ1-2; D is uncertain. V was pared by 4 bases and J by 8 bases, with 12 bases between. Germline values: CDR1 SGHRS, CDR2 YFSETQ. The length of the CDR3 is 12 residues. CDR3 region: CASSPRGGGYTF. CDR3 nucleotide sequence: TGCGCCAGCAGCCCCCGGGGAGGCGGCTACACCTTC.

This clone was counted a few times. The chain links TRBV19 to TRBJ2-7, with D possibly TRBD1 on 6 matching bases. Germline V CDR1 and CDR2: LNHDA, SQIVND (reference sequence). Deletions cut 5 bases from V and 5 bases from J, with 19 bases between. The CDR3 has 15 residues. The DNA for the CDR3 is TGTGCCAGTAGTCTCAACAGGGACCTGAGGAACGAGCAGTACTTC. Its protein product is CASSLNRDLRNEQYF. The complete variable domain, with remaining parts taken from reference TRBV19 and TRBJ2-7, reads DGGITQSPKYLFRKEGQNVTLSCEQNLNHDAMYWYRQDPGQGLRLIYYSQIVNDFQKGDIAEGYSVSREKKESFPLTVTSAQKNPTAFYLCASSLNRDLRNEQYFGPGTRLTVT.

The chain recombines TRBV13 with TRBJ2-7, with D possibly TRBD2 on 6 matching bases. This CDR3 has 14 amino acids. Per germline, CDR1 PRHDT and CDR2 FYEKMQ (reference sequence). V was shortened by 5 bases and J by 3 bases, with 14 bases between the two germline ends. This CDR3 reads CASSPGDLNYEQYF. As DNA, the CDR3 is TGTGCCAGCAGCCCGGGGGACTTAAACTACGAGCAGTACTTC. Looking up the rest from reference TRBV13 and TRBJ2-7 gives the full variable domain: AAGVIQSPRHLIKEKRETATLKCYPIPRHDTVYWYQQGPGQDPQFLISFYEKMQSDKGSIPDRFSAQQFSDYHSELNMSSLELGDSALYFCASSPGDLNYEQYFGPGTRLTVT.

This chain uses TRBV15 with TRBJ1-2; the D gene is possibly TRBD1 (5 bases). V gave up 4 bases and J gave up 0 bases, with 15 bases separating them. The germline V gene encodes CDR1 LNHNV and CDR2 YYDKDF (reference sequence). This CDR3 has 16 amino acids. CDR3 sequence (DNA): TGTGCCACCAGCACAGGAGGGGAAGGAGCTAACTATGGCTACACCTTC. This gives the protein CATSTGGEGANYGYTF.

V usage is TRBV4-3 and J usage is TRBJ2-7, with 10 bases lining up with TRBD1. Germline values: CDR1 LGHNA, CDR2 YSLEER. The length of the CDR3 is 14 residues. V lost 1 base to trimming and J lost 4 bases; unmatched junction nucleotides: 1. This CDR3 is CASSQGDRGYEQYF. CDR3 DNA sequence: TGCGCCAGCAGCCAAGGGGACAGGGGTTACGAGCAGTACTTC.

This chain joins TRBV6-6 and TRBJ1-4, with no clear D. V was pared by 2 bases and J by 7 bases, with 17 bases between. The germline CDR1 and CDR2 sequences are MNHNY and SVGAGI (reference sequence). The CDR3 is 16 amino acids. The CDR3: CASSYPGFAGGEKLFF. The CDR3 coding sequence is TGTGCCAGCAGTTACCCCGGGTTTGCAGGAGGTGAAAAACTGTTTTTT.

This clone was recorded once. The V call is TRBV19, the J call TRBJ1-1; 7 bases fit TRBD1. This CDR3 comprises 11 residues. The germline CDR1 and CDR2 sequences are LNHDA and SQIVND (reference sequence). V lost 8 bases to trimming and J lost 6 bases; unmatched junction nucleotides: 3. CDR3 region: CASATGAEAFF. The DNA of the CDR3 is TGTGCCAGTGCAACAGGGGCTGAAGCTTTCTTT.

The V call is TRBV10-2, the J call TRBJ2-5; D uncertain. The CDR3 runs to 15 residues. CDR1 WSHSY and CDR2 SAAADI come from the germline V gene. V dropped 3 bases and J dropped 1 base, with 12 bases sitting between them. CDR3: CASSEPQKFQETQYF. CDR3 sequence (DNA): TGCGCCAGCAGTGAACCACAAAAGTTCCAAGAGACCCAGTACTTC.

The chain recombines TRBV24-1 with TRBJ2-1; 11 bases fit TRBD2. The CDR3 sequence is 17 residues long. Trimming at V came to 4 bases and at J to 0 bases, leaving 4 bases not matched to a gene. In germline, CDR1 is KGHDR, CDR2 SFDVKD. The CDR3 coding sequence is TGTGCCACCAGTGAGCCTACTAGCGGGAGCTCCTACAATGAGCAGTTCTTC. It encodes CATSEPTSGSSYNEQFF.

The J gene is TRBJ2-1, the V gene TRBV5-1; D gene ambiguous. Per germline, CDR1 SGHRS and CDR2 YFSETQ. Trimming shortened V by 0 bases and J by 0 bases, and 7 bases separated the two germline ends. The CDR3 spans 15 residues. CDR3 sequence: CASSLELSSYNEQFF. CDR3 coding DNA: TGCGCCAGCAGCTTGGAGCTGAGCTCCTACAATGAGCAGTTCTTC. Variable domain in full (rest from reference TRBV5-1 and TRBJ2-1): KAGVTQTPRYLIKTRGQQVTLSCSPISGHRSVSWYQQTPGQGLQFLFEYFSETQRNKGNFPGRFSGRQFSNSRSEMNVSTLELGDSALYLCASSLELSSYNEQFFGPGTRLTVL.